This paragraph reports one T cell receptor beta chain. This entry comes from a study of cytomegalovirus exposure and HLA in healthy donors. The PCR made use of 60 Vbeta and 13 Jbeta primers. The repertoire was sequenced with immunoSEQ multiplex PCR; TCRdb's copy has only in-frame clones and lacks some. The table lists under 250,000 clones, more than 65% of them singletons, with about 1.8% in the top ten. The germline CDR1 and CDR2 sequences are SGHTA and FQGNSA. V was clipped by 3 bases and J by 2 bases, with 13 bases between them. The CDR3 runs to 15 residues. The chain combines TRBV7-2 with TRBJ1-2; maybe TRBD1 (6 bases). Sequenced sample: PBMCs. This receptor was obtained from a man aged 45-65 years in good health and CMV-seronegative. CDR3 sequence reads: CASSLDRRKNYGYTF. CDR3 bases: TGTGCCAGCAGCTTGGACAGACGAAAAAACTATGGCTACACCTTC.